One T cell receptor (beta chain) is described in this entry. No antigen is known for it. Together with a sample-barcoded 5' primer, a J-beta primer mix was included in a second PCR lasting about 7 to 12 cycles. Each CDR3 protein gets one entry after TCRdb re-called the 5' RACE reads with MiXCR. In the table there are under 2,000,000 distinct CDR3 sequences, less than 50% of which are singletons. This specimen belongs to a study of blood T cells in healthy people across ages. Broader study findings: Donors of long life had a larger count of naive CD4+ cells and greater diversity than aged donors.

From germline, CDR1 is DFQATT and CDR2 SNEGSKA (reference sequence). The V gene end was trimmed by 0 bases and the J gene end by 7 bases; junction bases not matched to a gene: 16. The CDR3 covers 17 residues. The chain joins TRBV20-1 to TRBJ1-2; 8 positions match TRBD1. The sample was blood. This clonotype was obtained from a woman between 40 and 50 years old in good health. CDR3 sequence reads: CSAREGLGQGATGGYTF. The CDR3 nucleotides read TGCAGTGCTAGAGAGGGTCTTGGACAGGGCGCTACCGGTGGCTACACCTTC.